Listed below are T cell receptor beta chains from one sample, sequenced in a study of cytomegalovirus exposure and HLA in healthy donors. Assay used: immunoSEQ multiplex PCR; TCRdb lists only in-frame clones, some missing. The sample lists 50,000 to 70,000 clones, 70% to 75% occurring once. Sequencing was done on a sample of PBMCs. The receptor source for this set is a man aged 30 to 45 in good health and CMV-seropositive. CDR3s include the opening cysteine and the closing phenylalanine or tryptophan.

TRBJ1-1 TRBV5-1 CASSPGRVGRDYMNTEAFF
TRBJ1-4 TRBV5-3 CARSLEVREKLFF
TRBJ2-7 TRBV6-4 CASSEGAGSSYEQYF
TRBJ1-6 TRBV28 CASTPGQPYSPLHF
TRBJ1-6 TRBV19 CASSDRDSYSPLHF
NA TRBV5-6 CASSFPRGAYEQYF
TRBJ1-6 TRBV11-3 CASSAGTNSPLHF
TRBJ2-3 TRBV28 CASSGDTRYESTDTQYF
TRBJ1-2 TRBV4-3 CASSQERSLGQEIYGYTF
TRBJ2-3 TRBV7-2 CASSKTSGLSTDTQYF
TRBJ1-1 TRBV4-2 CASSQDEARKRASEAFF
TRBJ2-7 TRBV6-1 CASSERAGNTNEQYF
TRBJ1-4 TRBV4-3 CASSQGGGGLNEKLFF
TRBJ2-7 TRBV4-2 CASSQEIREAGEQYF
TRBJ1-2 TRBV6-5 CATRTEMNGYGYTF
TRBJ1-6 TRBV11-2 CASSFLTRNSQPLHF
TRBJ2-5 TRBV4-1 CASSQETSGGAQYF
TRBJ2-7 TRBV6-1 CASSERSFEQYF
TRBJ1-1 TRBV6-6 CASRQALNTEAFF
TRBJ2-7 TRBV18 CASSRSGGQVYEQYF
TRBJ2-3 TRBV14 CASSQDGTQYF
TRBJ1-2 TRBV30 CAWSQTGIGYGYTF
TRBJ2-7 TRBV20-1 CSASGGYEQYF
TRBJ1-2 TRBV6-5 CASTNSGNYGYTF
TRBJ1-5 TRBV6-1 CASSVSGGNQPQHF
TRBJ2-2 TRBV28 CASNNGGELFF
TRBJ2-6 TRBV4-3 CASSQLLRPGANVLTF
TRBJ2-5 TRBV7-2 CASSLARKFKWTGGQETQYF
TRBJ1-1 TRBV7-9 CASSSSTVNTEAFF
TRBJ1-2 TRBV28 CASSLGGTAYGYTF
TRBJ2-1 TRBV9 CASSVASGGAGNEQFF
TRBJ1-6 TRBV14 CASSQAVQWSSPLHF
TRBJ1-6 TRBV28 CASSVGQLNSPLHF
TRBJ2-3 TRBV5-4 CASSSGVGTDTQYF
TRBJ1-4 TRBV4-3 CASSPTKKLFF
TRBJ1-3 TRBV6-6 CASSPGTGRNTIYF
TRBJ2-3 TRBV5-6 CASSSTGAPTDTQYF
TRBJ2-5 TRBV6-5 CASSWGQGQETQYF
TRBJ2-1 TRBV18 CASSPGAAFNEQFF
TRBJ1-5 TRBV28 CASILQGAGIQPQHF